Following are 7 T cell receptor beta chains from one sample sequenced in a study of T cells in Graves' hyperthyroidism and ophthalmopathy. Using RNA transcripts as the source, TCR beta CDR3 regions were amplified. When the TCR CDR3 underwent first-round RT-PCR, the HTBI primer set was used. MiXCR, applied by TCRdb to the multiplex PCR reads, yields one record per CDR3 protein. The table has 500,000 or so distinct CDR3 sequences, under 20% seen once. The sequenced material came from blood. The receptors were sampled from a woman younger than 30 with Graves' ophthalmopathy.

The table lists this clonotype with many counts. The chain uses TRBV3-1 and TRBJ2-1; 8 bases fit TRBD2. Germline V gives CDR1 LGHDT, CDR2 YNNKEL (reference sequence). V was clipped by 0 bases and J by 7 bases; unmatched bases: 8. The CDR3 length is 16 residues. The CDR3 loop reads CASSQDQLAGPNEQFF. The CDR3 DNA follows: TGTGCCAGCAGCCAAGATCAGCTAGCGGGTCCGAATGAGCAGTTCTTC.

The chain carries TRBV2 and TRBJ1-5; maybe TRBD1 (6 bases). Trimming took 9 bases from V and 3 from J, leaving 9 bases between them. Germline V gene sequence: CDR1 SNHLY, CDR2 FYNNEI. The CDR3 runs 12 residues. CDR3 protein: CASGQSNQPQHF. CDR3 DNA sequence: TGTGCCAGTGGACAGTCCAATCAGCCCCAGCATTTT.

The chain recombines TRBV4-1 with TRBJ2-7, with D uncertain. Germline V gene sequence: CDR1 MGHRA, CDR2 YSYEKL. CDR3 length: 14 amino acids. V lost 0 bases and J 2 bases, leaving 8 bases between the germline ends. The DNA of the CDR3 is TGCGCCAGCAGCCAAGAACCCCTAGCCTACGAGCAGTACTTC. Its protein is CASSQEPLAYEQYF.

The V gene is TRBV5-1, the J gene TRBJ2-7; D ambiguous. The V end lost 4 bases, the J end lost 0 bases, and 11 bases lay between the germline ends. The germline CDR1 and CDR2 sequences are SGHRS and YFSETQ. The CDR3 sequence is 14 residues long. CDR3: CASSRSPSSYEQYF. The CDR3 DNA reads as TGCGCCAGCAGCCGCAGTCCCAGCTCCTACGAGCAGTACTTC.

This clonotype has just a few counts. The chain recombines TRBV7-9 with TRBJ2-7, with TRBD1 identical over 9 bases. The CDR3 runs 16 residues. V was clipped by 3 bases and J by 4 bases; unmatched bases: 10. CDR1 SEHNR and CDR2 FQNEAQ come from the germline V gene (reference sequence). The CDR3 is CASSLPATGGGYEQYF. CDR3 DNA sequence: TGTGCCAGCAGCTTGCCGGCGACAGGGGGAGGGTACGAGCAGTACTTC.

This chain uses TRBV5-5 with TRBJ1-1, with 7 bases aligning to TRBD1. The V gene end was trimmed by 0 bases and the J gene end by 1 base; junction bases not matched to a gene: 9. The CDR3 length is 17 residues. Germline CDR1 reads SGHKS; CDR2 reads YYEKEE (reference sequence). The CDR3 bases are TGTGCCAGCAGCTTGGCCGTAGGGGGCGCGTCGAACACTGAAGCTTTCTTT. Protein: CASSLAVGGASNTEAFF. The whole variable domain, filled in from reference TRBV5-5 and TRBJ1-1, reads DAGVTQSPTHLIKTRGQQVTLRCSPISGHKSVSWYQQVLGQGPQFIFQYYEKEERGRGNFPDRFSARQFPNYSSELNVNALLLGDSALYLCASSLAVGGASNTEAFFGQGTRLTVV.

Ten or more counts support this clonotype. V gene TRBV3-1 combines with J gene TRBJ1-4, with 8 bases aligning to TRBD1. The CDR3 runs to 19 residues. Germline CDR1 LGHDT, CDR2 YNNKEL (reference sequence). The V gene end was trimmed by 0 bases and the J gene end by 0 bases; junction bases not matched to a gene: 9. Here the CDR3 reads CASSQDLPGGRATNEKLFF. CDR3 bases: TGTGCCAGCAGCCAAGATCTCCCAGGGGGCCGTGCAACTAATGAAAAACTGTTTTTT.